This T cell receptor beta chain was identified in a study of blood T cells in healthy people across ages. With a J-beta primer mix and a sample-barcoded 5' primer, a second PCR ran about 7 to 12 cycles. TCRdb re-derived calls from the 5' RACE reads in MiXCR, one entry per CDR3 protein. Among about 760,000 distinct CDR3 sequences listed, roughly 50% were seen once. The CDR3 totals 15 residues. The J segment lost 2 bases and the V segment lost 3 bases, leaving 8 bases of the junction unmatched. CDR1 and CDR2 from the germline V gene are SQVTM and ANQGSEA. The clonotype originates from a man in his forties in good health. J is TRBJ1-1 and V is TRBV29-1; TRBD1 aligns across 8 bases. Sequencing used blood. CDR3 sequence reads: CSVDRRTGQNTEAFF. The CDR3 DNA sequence: TGCAGCGTTGACCGACGGACAGGGCAAAACACTGAAGCTTTCTTT.